This entry lists 18 T cell receptor beta chains sequenced from one sample in a study of T cell responses to AZD1222 COVID-19 vaccine. Assay: immunoSEQ multiplex PCR; the TCRdb copy retains only in-frame clones and omits some. Here the sample spans approximately 200,000 clones, roughly 92% being singletons. The starting material was peripheral blood, obtained 28 days after the second AZD1222 dose. These receptors originate from an adult who received the AZD1222 COVID-19 vaccine.

This clone was detected only once. This chain joins TRBV11-3 and TRBJ2-2; 10 nucleotides match TRBD1. The CDR3 runs to 18 residues. Losses at the gene ends were 4 bases for V and 1 base for J; bases not matched to a gene: 9. Germline V gene data show CDR1 as SGHNT and CDR2 as YENEEA. The CDR3 here is CASSSLRTGGENTGELFF. The CDR3 nucleotides read TGTGCCAGCAGCTCCCTACGGACAGGGGGAGAGAACACCGGGGAGCTGTTTTTT.

This rearrangement joins TRBV10-3 to TRBJ1-2; D not certain. The CDR3 has 12 residues. V was trimmed by 0 bases and J by 7 bases, leaving 6 bases between them. CDR1 and CDR2 from the germline V gene are ENHRY and SYGVKD. CDR3 bases: TGTGCCATCAGTGAGTCAAGATTTGGCTACACCTTC. This gives the protein CAISESRFGYTF.

The chain recombines TRBV6-5 with TRBJ2-3; TRBD2 matches 11 bases. The CDR3 is 13 residues long. Per the germline V gene, CDR1 is MNHEY and CDR2 is SVGAGI. V was clipped by 6 bases and J by 13 bases; unmatched bases: 9. This chain's CDR3 is CASRGLAGGPKYF. CDR3 nucleotides: TGTGCCAGCAGAGGACTAGCGGGCGGCCCGAAGTATTTT.

The chain uses TRBV28 and TRBJ1-3, with 7 bases that match TRBD1. Germline trimming cut 4 bases from V and 9 bases from J; bases unmatched to any gene: 9. The CDR3 extends over 14 amino acids. Germline V CDR1 and CDR2: MDHEN, SYDVKM. The chain's CDR3 is CASSSSAGGVTIYF. The CDR3 region has the DNA TGTGCCAGCAGTTCGTCGGCAGGGGGGGTCACCATATATTTT. Full variable domain (missing parts from reference TRBV28 and TRBJ1-3): DVKVTQSSRYLVKRTGEKVFLECVQDMDHENMFWYRQDPGLGLRLIYFSYDVKMKEKGDIPEGYSVSREKKERFSLILESASTNQTSMYLCASSSSAGGVTIYFGEGSWLTVV.

V and J are TRBV4-1 and TRBJ1-2; no clear D. The CDR3 sequence is 14 residues long. Germline CDR1 reads MGHRA; CDR2 reads YSYEKL. V dropped 3 bases and J dropped 4 bases, with 12 bases sitting between them. The CDR3 nucleotides read TGCGCCAGCAGCCATCAGACCGAAATCTATGGCTACACCTTC. Translating gives CASSHQTEIYGYTF.

The chain carries TRBV19 and TRBJ2-7; no reliable D call. The V gene's germline CDR1 is LNHDA and CDR2 SQIVND (reference sequence). The CDR3 loop spans 14 amino acids. Deletions cut 4 bases from V and 0 bases from J, with 10 bases between. The CDR3 here is CASSTARNSYEQYF. In nucleotides, the CDR3 is TGTGCCAGTAGTACCGCACGAAACTCCTACGAGCAGTACTTC.

The genes are TRBV7-2 and TRBJ1-4, with D perhaps matching TRBD1 (5 bases). The CDR3 has 14 residues. Germline V CDR1 and CDR2: SGHTA, FQGNSA. Trimming took off 3 bases at V and 4 bases at J, with 9 bases between the two ends. The CDR3 DNA follows: TGTGCCAGCAGCTTTGGGACTCATAATGAAAAACTGTTTTTT. Protein sequence: CASSFGTHNEKLFF.

This clone was counted a single time. The rearrangement uses TRBV19 and TRBJ1-6; 11 nucleotides match TRBD1. The CDR3 consists of 11 residues. Trimming took 9 bases from V and 15 from J; bases not matched to a gene: 4. Germline V CDR1 and CDR2: LNHDA, SQIVND (reference sequence). CDR3 in amino acids: CARGTGGILHF. The CDR3 region has the DNA TGTGCCAGAGGGACAGGGGGTATCCTCCACTTT.

The chain is built from TRBV7-9 and TRBJ1-4, with D unclear. Germline V gene data show CDR1 as SEHNR and CDR2 as FQNEAQ (reference sequence). The ends were cut back, 1 base at V and 5 bases at J, with 11 bases in the middle. This CDR3 spans 15 amino acids. CDR3 region: CASSLERTVNEKLFF. The CDR3 coding sequence is TGTGCCAGCAGCTTAGAGAGAACAGTCAATGAAAAACTGTTTTTT.

This chain joins TRBV6-5 and TRBJ2-2, with 8 nucleotides matching TRBD1. V dropped 5 bases and J dropped 6; count of bases not matched to a gene: 2. CDR3 length equals 13 residues. Germline V gene sequence: CDR1 MNHEY, CDR2 SVGAGI. The CDR3 DNA sequence: TGTGCCAGCAGTAGACAGGGGCCCGGGGAGCTGTTTTTT. It specifies CASSRQGPGELFF.

The rearrangement uses TRBV7-6 and TRBJ2-7, with D unresolved. Between the trimmed V and J ends, which lost 1 base and 2 bases, there was a span of 6 bases. CDR1 SGHVS and CDR2 FNYEAQ come from the germline V gene. The CDR3 has 13 amino acids. CDR3 amino acids: CASSLDGPYEQYF. CDR3 coding DNA: TGTGCCAGCAGCTTAGACGGTCCCTACGAGCAGTACTTC.

The chain employs TRBV19 and TRBJ1-3; D is perhaps TRBD1 (5 bases). The CDR3 covers 15 residues. CDR1 is LNHDA, CDR2 SQIVND, per germline (reference sequence). The V end lost 3 bases, the J end lost 2 bases, and 11 bases lay between the germline ends. The CDR3 bases are TGTGCCAGTAGTATTGGGGGATCCACTGGAAACACCATATATTTT. Encoded protein: CASSIGGSTGNTIYF. The full variable domain, completed using reference TRBV19 and TRBJ1-3, is DGGITQSPKYLFRKEGQNVTLSCEQNLNHDAMYWYRQDPGQGLRLIYYSQIVNDFQKGDIAEGYSVSREKKESFPLTVTSAQKNPTAFYLCASSIGGSTGNTIYFGEGSWLTVV.

This chain connects TRBV27 to TRBJ1-2; 9 nucleotides agree with TRBD1. This CDR3 spans 14 amino acids. Germline trimming cut 5 bases from V and 7 bases from J; bases unmatched to any gene: 8. Per the germline V gene, CDR1 is MNHEY and CDR2 is SMNVEV (reference sequence). The CDR3 region is CASSQGQGRSGYTF. The CDR3 coding sequence is TGTGCCAGCAGTCAGGGACAGGGTAGGAGTGGCTACACCTTC.

The chain couples TRBV5-1 to TRBJ2-3, with 9 positions matching TRBD1. Germline V gene sequence: CDR1 SGHRS, CDR2 YFSETQ. The ends lost 4 bases at V and 0 bases at J; junction bases unmatched: 6. This CDR3 spans 16 amino acids. CDR3: CASSQPGTGSTDTQYF. The CDR3, as DNA: TGCGCCAGCAGCCAACCCGGGACAGGGAGCACAGATACGCAGTATTTT.

CDR3 protein: CASSQSSQPQHF. In DNA form, the CDR3 reads TGCGCCAGCAGTCAATCGTCTCAGCCCCAGCATTTT. This chain connects TRBV23-1 to TRBJ1-5; D not resolved. TRBV23-1 is an ORF, and what it does is uncertain. Trimming shortened V by 0 bases and J by 6 bases, and 3 bases separated the two germline ends. The CDR3 sequence is 12 residues long.

Written as DNA, the CDR3 is TGTGCCAGCAGTGACAGACGCTCTGGAAACACCATATATTTT. Translation gives CASSDRRSGNTIYF. The chain couples TRBV6-2 or TRBV6-3 to TRBJ1-3, with D maybe TRBD1 (5 bases). The CDR3 has 14 residues. V was clipped by 5 bases and J by 0 bases, with 8 bases between them. Germline V CDR1 and CDR2: MNHEY, SVGEGT.

The rearrangement joins TRBV5-1 to TRBJ1-2, with 7 bases matching TRBD1. The CDR3 is 14 residues long. The junction had 11 bases not matched to a gene; V was cut back by 4 bases and J by 8 bases. Germline assignment: CDR1 SGHRS and CDR2 YFSETQ. The CDR3, as DNA: TGCGCCAGCAGCCCCCCCCGGCAGGGGGGGGGCTACACCTTC. It codes for CASSPPRQGGGYTF.

The V call is TRBV28, the J call TRBJ1-1, with TRBD1 matching 8 bases. V lost 6 bases to trimming and J lost 1 base; unmatched junction nucleotides: 7. Per the germline V gene, CDR1 is MDHEN and CDR2 is SYDVKM. The CDR3 spans 15 residues. CDR3: CASRLGGQANTEAFF. The CDR3 nucleotides read TGTGCCAGCAGGTTAGGGGGACAGGCGAACACTGAAGCTTTCTTT. The whole variable domain, remainder taken from reference TRBV28 and TRBJ1-1, is DVKVTQSSRYLVKRTGEKVFLECVQDMDHENMFWYRQDPGLGLRLIYFSYDVKMKEKGDIPEGYSVSREKKERFSLILESASTNQTSMYLCASRLGGQANTEAFFGQGTRLTVV.